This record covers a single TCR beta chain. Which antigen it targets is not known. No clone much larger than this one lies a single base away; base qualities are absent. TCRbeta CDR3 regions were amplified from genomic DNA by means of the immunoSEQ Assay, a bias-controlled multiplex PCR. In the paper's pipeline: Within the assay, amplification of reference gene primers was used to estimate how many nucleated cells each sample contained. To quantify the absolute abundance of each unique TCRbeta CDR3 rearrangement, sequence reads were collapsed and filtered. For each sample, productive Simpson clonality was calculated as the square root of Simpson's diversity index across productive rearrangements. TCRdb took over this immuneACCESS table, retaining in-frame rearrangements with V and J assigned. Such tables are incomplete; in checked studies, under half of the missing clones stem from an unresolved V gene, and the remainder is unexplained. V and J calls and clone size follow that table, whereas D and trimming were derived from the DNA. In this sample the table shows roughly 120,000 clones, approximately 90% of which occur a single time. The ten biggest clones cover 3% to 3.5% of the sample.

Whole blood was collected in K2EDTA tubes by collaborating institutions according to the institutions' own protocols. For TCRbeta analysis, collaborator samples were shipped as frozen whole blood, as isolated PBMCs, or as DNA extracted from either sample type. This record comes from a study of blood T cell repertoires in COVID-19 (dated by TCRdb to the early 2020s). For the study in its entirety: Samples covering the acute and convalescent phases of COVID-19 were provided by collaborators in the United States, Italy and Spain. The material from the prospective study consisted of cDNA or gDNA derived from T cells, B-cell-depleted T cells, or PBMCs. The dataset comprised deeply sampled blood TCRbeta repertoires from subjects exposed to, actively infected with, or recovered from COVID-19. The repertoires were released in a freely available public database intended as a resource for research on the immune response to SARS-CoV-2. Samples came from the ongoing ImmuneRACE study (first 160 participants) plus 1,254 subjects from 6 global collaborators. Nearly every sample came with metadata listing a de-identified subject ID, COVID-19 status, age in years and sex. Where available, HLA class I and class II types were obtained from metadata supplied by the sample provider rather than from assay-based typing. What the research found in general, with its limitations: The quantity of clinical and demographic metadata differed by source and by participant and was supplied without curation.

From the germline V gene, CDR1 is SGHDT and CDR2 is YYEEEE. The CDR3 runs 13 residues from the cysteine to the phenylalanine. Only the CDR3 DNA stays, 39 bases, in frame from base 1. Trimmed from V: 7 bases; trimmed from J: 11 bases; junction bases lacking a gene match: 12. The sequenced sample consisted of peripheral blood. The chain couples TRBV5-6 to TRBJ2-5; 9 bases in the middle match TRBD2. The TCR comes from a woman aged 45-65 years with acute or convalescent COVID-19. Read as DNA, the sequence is TGTGCCAGCGCCCAAGCGGGAGGCGAGGGGCAGTACTTC. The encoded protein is CASAQAGGEGQYF.